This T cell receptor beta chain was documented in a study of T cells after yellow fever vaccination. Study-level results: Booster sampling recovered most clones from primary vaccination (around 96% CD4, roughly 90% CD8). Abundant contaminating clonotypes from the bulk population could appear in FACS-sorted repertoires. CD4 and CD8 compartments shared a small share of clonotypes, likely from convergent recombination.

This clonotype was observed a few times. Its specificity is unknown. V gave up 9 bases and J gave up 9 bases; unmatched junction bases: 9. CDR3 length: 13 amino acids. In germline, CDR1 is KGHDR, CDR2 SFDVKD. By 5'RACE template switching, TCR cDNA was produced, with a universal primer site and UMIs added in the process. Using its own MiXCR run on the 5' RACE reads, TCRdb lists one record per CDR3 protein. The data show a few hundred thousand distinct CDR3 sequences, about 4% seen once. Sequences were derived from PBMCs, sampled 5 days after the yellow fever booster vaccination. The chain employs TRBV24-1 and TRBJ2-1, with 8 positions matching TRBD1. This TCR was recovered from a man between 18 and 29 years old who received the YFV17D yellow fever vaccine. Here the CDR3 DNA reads TGTGCCACCCGACACAGGGGGACCGCTGAGCAGTTCTTC. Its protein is CATRHRGTAEQFF.